A selection of T cell receptor beta chains follows, all from one sample in a study of blood T cell repertoires in COVID-19. Profiled with immunoSEQ multiplex PCR; TCRdb holds only in-frame clones, not every one. This table has 85,000 to 100,000 clones, roughly nine tenths appearing once. Sequenced sample: peripheral blood. Receptors originate from a woman aged 60-70 years with COVID-19, enrolled during active disease. CDR3s include the opening cysteine and the closing phenylalanine or tryptophan.

v_call: TRBV19; cdr3_aa: CASSSGRGARNNQPQHF
v_call: TRBV6-4; cdr3_aa: CASSDRQGNGYTF
v_call: TRBV7-2; cdr3_aa: CASGWGRSAEKLFF
v_call: TRBV5-1; cdr3_aa: CASSLAASGEGEQFF
v_call: TRBV10-1; cdr3_aa: CATSRDRVYEQYF
v_call: TRBV19; cdr3_aa: CASSARTIYF
v_call: TRBV6-1; cdr3_aa: CASSERRGPSQAFF
v_call: TRBV20-1; cdr3_aa: CSASAPGQGPSPLHF
v_call: TRBV5-6; cdr3_aa: CASSSGISGETQYF
v_call: TRBV30; cdr3_aa: CAWNPGMNTEAFF
v_call: TRBV9; cdr3_aa: CASSVGVLDTQYF
v_call: TRBV10-3; cdr3_aa: CAIKEGSSYEQYF
v_call: TRBV12-5; cdr3_aa: CASGTTGHEETQYF
v_call: TRBV9; cdr3_aa: CASSPRIPGQGRDEQFF
v_call: TRBV6-2/TRBV6-3; cdr3_aa: CASSSPPGLAGGGTDTQYF
v_call: TRBV20-1; cdr3_aa: CSARQYPEQYF
v_call: TRBV9; cdr3_aa: CASSERPEGGYTF
v_call: TRBV24-1; cdr3_aa: CATSDTGSAAFF
v_call: TRBV10-3; cdr3_aa: CAISDWAGSNSPLHF
v_call: TRBV6-5; cdr3_aa: CASSNTGFYGYTF
v_call: TRBV29-1; cdr3_aa: CSVGRDGYEQYF
v_call: TRBV5-1; cdr3_aa: CASRLKGFLNTGELFF
v_call: TRBV5-8; cdr3_aa: CASSARQGGGYTF
v_call: TRBV6-6; cdr3_aa: CASNPGQPHHQETQYF
v_call: TRBV3-1/TRBV3-2; cdr3_aa: CASSHPNTRSPYF
v_call: TRBV29-1; cdr3_aa: CSAARWSTYNSPLHF
v_call: TRBV6-2/TRBV6-3; cdr3_aa: CASSYSGAYNYGYTF
v_call: TRBV5-6; cdr3_aa: CASSLVRGSNYGYTF
v_call: TRBV7-9; cdr3_aa: CASSWTENTEAFF
v_call: TRBV7-2; cdr3_aa: CASSFRGGQGGEQYF
v_call: TRBV21-1; cdr3_aa: CASTRDRVLYEQYF
v_call: TRBV30; cdr3_aa: CAWSPGPHTEAFF
v_call: TRBV6-2/TRBV6-3; cdr3_aa: CASRPPLAGGIAANTGELFF
v_call: TRBV5-1; cdr3_aa: CASSLRSGGRDNEQFF
v_call: TRBV5-1; cdr3_aa: CASSLGTGVLNEQFF
v_call: TRBV2; cdr3_aa: CASRPGLGEETQYF
v_call: TRBV6-2/TRBV6-3; cdr3_aa: CASSYYSQQPQHF
v_call: TRBV24-1; cdr3_aa: CATSEAGTGGHYGYTF
v_call: TRBV4-1; cdr3_aa: CASSQDRGRTNTEAFF
v_call: TRBV6-5; cdr3_aa: CASSYSMGWREPQHF
v_call: TRBV7-2; cdr3_aa: CASSLLSTSGGTDTQYF
v_call: TRBV19; cdr3_aa: CATHPGEFRQPQHF
v_call: TRBV7-2; cdr3_aa: CASSLVLAVTYEQYF
v_call: TRBV12-3/TRBV12-4; cdr3_aa: CASSLGQGRVEYF
v_call: TRBV6-2/TRBV6-3; cdr3_aa: CASSYWQVGETQYF
v_call: TRBV24-1; cdr3_aa: CATSDPGRGMGTDTQYF
v_call: TRBV6-5; cdr3_aa: CASSYSSPLGYEQYF
v_call: TRBV18; cdr3_aa: CASSPGRENQPQHF
v_call: TRBV2; cdr3_aa: CAMWDRDTEAFF
v_call: TRBV19; cdr3_aa: CASSIAQGAIGYTF
v_call: TRBV10-3; cdr3_aa: CAISETVKNIQYF
v_call: TRBV3-1/TRBV3-2; cdr3_aa: CASSSTSGTGVDEQYF
v_call: TRBV7-2; cdr3_aa: CASRRQGMNTEAFF
v_call: TRBV6-5; cdr3_aa: CASSRQGEVDTQYF
v_call: TRBV7-9; cdr3_aa: CASSLTAGTGELFF